This T cell receptor beta chain was documented in a study of T cells in Graves' hyperthyroidism and ophthalmopathy. General study findings and limits: Blood samples included most of the expanded thyroid clonotypes exceeding 0.001.

TCR beta CDR3 regions were amplified from RNA transcripts. HTBI primers were employed in a first-round RT-PCR of the TCR CDR3. TCRdb independently ran MiXCR on the multiplex PCR reads; one entry per CDR3 protein. This table holds 600,000 to 700,000 distinct CDR3 sequences, roughly 15% found once. This clonotype was seen ten or more times. The antigen is unknown. A much more abundant neighbour one base away suggests this may be a read error. Extraction of PBMCs used roughly 9.3 ml of fresh peripheral blood. The CDR3 runs 14 residues. From germline, CDR1 is MDHEN and CDR2 SYDVKM. The receptor's source is a woman aged 40 to 55 with Graves' ophthalmopathy. This sequence joins TRBV28 and TRBJ2-5; a weak D match, TRBD2 (6 bases). Sequenced sample: blood. The CDR3 DNA reads TGTGCCGGCAGTGATGGCGGGATCCAAGAGACCCAGTACTTC. This translates into CAGSDGGIQETQYF.